Below are 12 T cell receptor beta chains sequenced from a single sample in a study of graft-versus-host responses after intestinal transplantation. Repertoires were generated with immunoSEQ multiplex PCR, while TCRdb's copy carries only in-frame clones and drops some. The sample contains 3,500 to 5,000 clones, approximately 85% of which appear only once. Graft tissue processing released intraepithelial and lamina propria lymphocytes. The sequences come from ileum tissue, collected roughly 680 days after intestinal transplant. These receptor sequences come from a human patient who received an intestinal transplant, so some T cells may come from the graft donor.

This clone was counted only a few times. The chain combines TRBV5-3 with TRBJ1-2; D gene ambiguous. TRBV5-3 counts as an open reading frame of uncertain function. This CDR3 has 14 amino acids. Trimming cost V 4 bases and J 4 bases, with 14 bases left between them. CDR3 residues: CARSRPQLGYGYTF. The CDR3 DNA is TGTGCCAGAAGCCGCCCACAGTTAGGCTATGGCTACACCTTC.

The rearrangement joins TRBV4-1 to TRBJ1-2; tentative D call: TRBD1 (6 bases). Trimming took 1 base from V and 6 from J, leaving 12 bases between them. This CDR3 region has 14 residues. Germline values: CDR1 MGHRA, CDR2 YSYEKL. The CDR3 here is CASSQVLRGDGYTF. DNA for the CDR3: TGCGCCAGCAGCCAAGTATTAAGGGGGGATGGCTACACCTTC.

The chain uses TRBV2 and TRBJ1-2; D possibly corresponds to TRBD1 (6 bases). V lost 7 bases, J lost 4 bases, and 13 bases lay in between. The germline V gene encodes CDR1 SNHLY and CDR2 FYNNEI. CDR3 length equals 13 residues. The CDR3 DNA reads as TGTGCCAGCATGATAGGGGGGAGCTATGGCTACACCTTC. This gives the protein CASMIGGSYGYTF.

The V and J genes are TRBV27 and TRBJ1-5; D is unclear. Per the germline V gene, CDR1 is MNHEY and CDR2 is SMNVEV (reference sequence). Trimming took 0 bases from V and 1 from J, leaving 7 bases between them. The CDR3 loop spans 15 amino acids. The CDR3 DNA reads as TGTGCCAGCAGTTTATCGGGTCTCAGCAATCAGCCCCAGCATTTT. Its translation: CASSLSGLSNQPQHF.

The chain carries TRBV30 and TRBJ1-6, with D uncertain. The CDR3 runs to 14 residues. Looked up from germline, CDR1 is GTSNPN and CDR2 is SVGIG (reference sequence). Trimming removed 4 bases at V and 8 bases at J, with 15 bases between. The CDR3, as DNA: TGTGCCTGGAAGTGGGGAGCCGAATATTCACCCCTCCACTTT. Its translation is CAWKWGAEYSPLHF.

This chain links TRBV6-1 with TRBJ2-7; D assignment may be TRBD1 or TRBD2 (5 bases each). Trimming took off 11 bases at V and 2 bases at J, with 16 bases between the two ends. Germline CDR1 reads MNHNS; CDR2 reads SASEGT. The CDR3 is 13 residues long. In nucleotides, the CDR3 is TGTGCCGGAGACCGGGACGGACCCTACGAGCAGTACTTC. This translates into CAGDRDGPYEQYF.

The V call is TRBV30, the J call TRBJ1-3, with D unresolved. V was trimmed by 3 bases and J by 6 bases, leaving 3 bases between them. Germline V CDR1 and CDR2: GTSNPN, SVGIG (reference sequence). The CDR3 runs to 10 residues. The chain's CDR3 is CAWSVNTIYF. CDR3 bases: TGTGCCTGGAGCGTAAACACCATATATTTT.

The J gene is TRBJ1-3, the V gene TRBV6-1; 8 nucleotides agree with TRBD1. This CDR3 is 15 amino acids long. Germline-derived CDR1 and CDR2 are MNHNS and SASEGT. The junction had 9 bases not matched to a gene; V was cut back by 5 bases and J by 6 bases. CDR3 region: CASSPTGTGVNTIYF. The CDR3, as DNA: TGTGCCAGCAGTCCCACCGGGACAGGCGTAAACACCATATATTTT.

The chain employs TRBV12-5 and TRBJ1-1, with D hard to call. The CDR3 is made up of 12 amino acids. CDR1 is LGHNT and CDR2 is FRNRAP in the germline V gene. Trimming left V 3 bases short and J 4 bases short, with 6 bases between. CDR3 sequence reads: CASGFEGTEAFF. The CDR3 DNA sequence: TGTGCTAGTGGTTTTGAGGGCACTGAAGCTTTCTTT.

This sequence joins TRBV5-1 and TRBJ2-1; TRBD1 might be the D (6 bases). From germline, CDR1 is SGHRS and CDR2 YFSETQ. This CDR3 spans 14 amino acids. V was shortened by 1 base and J by 5 bases, with 10 bases between the two germline ends. CDR3 in DNA: TGCGCCAGCAGCTTGTTACAGGGAAACAATGAGCAGTTCTTC. This translates into CASSLLQGNNEQFF. The whole variable domain, remainder taken from reference TRBV5-1 and TRBJ2-1, is KAGVTQTPRYLIKTRGQQVTLSCSPISGHRSVSWYQQTPGQGLQFLFEYFSETQRNKGNFPGRFSGRQFSNSRSEMNVSTLELGDSALYLCASSLLQGNNEQFFGPGTRLTVL.

The V call is TRBV6-7, the J call TRBJ2-3; TRBD2 is a possible D gene (6 bases). TRBV6-7 is treated as an ORF (open reading frame) with a function not yet certain. The length of the CDR3 is 19 residues. Trimming pared 2 bases from V and 6 bases from J, leaving 27 bases between. CDR3 sequence reads: CASSYHLSQGGFGVDTQYF. CDR3 in DNA: TGTGCCAGCAGTTACCACCTAAGCCAGGGAGGATTTGGGGTGGATACGCAGTATTTT.

The V gene is TRBV4-1, the J gene TRBJ2-4; D not certain. V was cut by 0 bases and J by 0 bases, with 9 bases left in between. The germline V gene encodes CDR1 MGHRA and CDR2 YSYEKL. This CDR3 is 16 amino acids long. The CDR3 DNA reads TGCGCCAGCAGCCAAGAGCGGTTTTTAGCCAAAAACATTCAGTACTTC. This codes for CASSQERFLAKNIQYF.